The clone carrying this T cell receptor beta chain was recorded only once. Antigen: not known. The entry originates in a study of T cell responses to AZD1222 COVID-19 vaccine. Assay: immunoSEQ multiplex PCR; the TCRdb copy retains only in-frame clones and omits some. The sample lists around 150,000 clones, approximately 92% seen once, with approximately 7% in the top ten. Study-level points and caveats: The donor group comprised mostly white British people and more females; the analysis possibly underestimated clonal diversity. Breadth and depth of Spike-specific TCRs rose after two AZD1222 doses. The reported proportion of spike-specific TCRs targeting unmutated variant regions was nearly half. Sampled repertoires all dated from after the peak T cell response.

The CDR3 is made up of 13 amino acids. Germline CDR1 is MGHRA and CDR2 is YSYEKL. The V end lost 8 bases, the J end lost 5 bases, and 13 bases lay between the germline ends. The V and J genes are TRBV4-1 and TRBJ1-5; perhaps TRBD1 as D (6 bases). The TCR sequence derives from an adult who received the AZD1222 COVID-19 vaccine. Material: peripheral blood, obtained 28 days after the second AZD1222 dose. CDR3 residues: CASARDMYQPQHF. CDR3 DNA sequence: TGCGCCAGCGCAAGGGACATGTATCAGCCCCAGCATTTT.